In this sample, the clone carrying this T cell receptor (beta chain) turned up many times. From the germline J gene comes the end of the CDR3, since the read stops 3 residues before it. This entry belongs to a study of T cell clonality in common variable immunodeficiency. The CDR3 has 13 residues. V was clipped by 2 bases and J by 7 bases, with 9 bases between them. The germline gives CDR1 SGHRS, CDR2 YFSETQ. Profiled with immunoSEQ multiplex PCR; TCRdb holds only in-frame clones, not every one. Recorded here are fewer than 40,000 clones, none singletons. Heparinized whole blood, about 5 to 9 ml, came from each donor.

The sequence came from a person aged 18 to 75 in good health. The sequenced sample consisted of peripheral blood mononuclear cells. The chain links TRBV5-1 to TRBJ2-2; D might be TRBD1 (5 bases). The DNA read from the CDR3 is TGCGCCAGCAGCTTTGGGGCCGGCGGGGAG. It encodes CASSFGAGGE. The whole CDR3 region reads CASSFGAGGELFF.